The 29 T cell receptor beta chains below come from one sample, sequenced in a study of cytomegalovirus exposure and HLA in healthy donors. This PCR relied on a set of 60 Vbeta primers and 13 Jbeta primers. Sequencing used immunoSEQ multiplex PCR; TCRdb keeps in-frame clones, though not all of them. Of around 100,000 clones in the sample, around two thirds are singletons; the top ten hold around 4%. The sequenced sample consisted of PBMCs. These receptor sequences come from a man aged 30 to 39 in good health and CMV-seropositive.

CDR3 sequence: CASSNYRDLSPLHF. For the CDR3, the DNA is TGTGCCAGCAGTAACTACAGGGATCTTTCACCCCTCCACTTT. This rearrangement joins TRBV27 to TRBJ1-6, with a tentative D call TRBD1 (6 bases). Per the germline V gene, CDR1 is MNHEY and CDR2 is SMNVEV (reference sequence). The CDR3 loop spans 14 amino acids. V gave up 5 bases and J gave up 9 bases, with 14 bases separating them.

This clone was found a few times. The chain couples TRBV5-4 to TRBJ1-4; D may be TRBD1 (6 bases). The CDR3 totals 13 residues. The germline CDR1 and CDR2 sequences are SGHNT and YYREEE (reference sequence). Trimming cost V 4 bases and J 8 bases, with 12 bases left between them. The CDR3 loop reads CASSPQRGEKLFF. The DNA for the CDR3 is TGTGCCAGCAGCCCTCAGAGGGGGGAAAAACTGTTTTTT.

This clone was counted a few times. This chain uses TRBV13 with TRBJ1-2, with unresolved D. Germline CDR1 reads PRHDT; CDR2 reads FYEKMQ (reference sequence). This CDR3 is built from 14 residues. V lost 7 bases and J 8 bases, leaving 20 bases between the germline ends. CDR3 sequence: CASIAPGAGLGYTF. The CDR3 bases are TGTGCCAGCATCGCACCGGGAGCAGGCTTGGGCTACACCTTC.

This clone turned up a few times. The chain couples TRBV7-9 to TRBJ2-2; TRBD1 might be the D (5 bases). V was cut by 6 bases and J by 4 bases, with 9 bases left in between. The CDR3 totals 13 residues. In germline, CDR1 is SEHNR, CDR2 FQNEAQ (reference sequence). CDR3 coding DNA: TGTGCCAGCAGTTCAAGGGGCACCGGGGAGCTGTTTTTT. Encoded protein: CASSSRGTGELFF.

The genes are TRBV5-8 and TRBJ2-7, with 11 positions matching TRBD2. This CDR3 region has 15 residues. V lost 4 bases, J lost 5 bases, and 8 bases stayed unmatched. Germline CDR1 and CDR2: SGHTS and YDEGEE. The DNA for the CDR3 is TGTGCCAGCAGCGCGATACTAGCGGGGGAAAACGAGCAGTACTTC. Its translation is CASSAILAGENEQYF.

This clone has just a few counts. The rearrangement joins TRBV5-4 to TRBJ2-7; 9 bases are shared with TRBD1. J was trimmed by 2 bases and V by 3 bases; bases with no gene match: 3. The length of the CDR3 is 14 residues. The V gene's germline CDR1 is SGHNT and CDR2 YYREEE (reference sequence). The CDR3 region has the DNA TGTGCCAGCAGCTCCGGGACAGGGCCCTACGAGCAGTACTTC. Its protein is CASSSGTGPYEQYF.

V gene TRBV4-1 combines with J gene TRBJ1-4; D possibly corresponds to TRBD1 (5 bases). Between the trimmed V and J ends, which lost 1 base and 5 bases, there was a span of 8 bases. Germline V gene sequence: CDR1 MGHRA, CDR2 YSYEKL. This CDR3 region has 14 residues. The CDR3 DNA reads TGCGCCAGCAGCCAAGGGGGCCCGAATGAAAAACTGTTTTTT. This gives the protein CASSQGGPNEKLFF.

The chain has TRBV6-6 and TRBJ1-5; weak D call: TRBD1 (6 bases). This CDR3 comprises 14 residues. Germline-derived CDR1 and CDR2 are MNHNY and SVGAGI (reference sequence). V was cut by 6 bases and J by 6 bases, with 15 bases left in between. The CDR3 reads CASRPGVLGQPQHF. CDR3 DNA sequence: TGTGCCAGCAGGCCAGGGGTCCTGGGTCAGCCCCAGCATTTT.

Of note for this clone: At one boundary the junction diverges from the germline segment, which might be a read error. The V and J genes are TRBV6-4 and TRBJ1-2; 7 bases fit TRBD1. This CDR3 is 15 amino acids long. Germline CDR1 and CDR2: MRHNA and SNTAGT. Here the CDR3 DNA reads TGTGCCAGCAGTGATATTGGATTCGGTGTGGACAGGCTTTACTTC. This gives the protein CASSDIGFGVDRLYF.

This chain connects TRBV27 to TRBJ2-7; TRBD1 agrees at 7 bases. This CDR3 has 15 residues. CDR1 is MNHEY, CDR2 SMNVEV, per germline (reference sequence). J was trimmed by 2 bases and V by 9 bases; bases with no gene match: 13. The DNA for the CDR3 is TGTGCCAGTCAGCCTCGGGACAGAATTACCTACGAGCAGTACTTC. Translation: CASQPRDRITYEQYF.

Worth noting for this clone: The same CDR3 arises from other DNA sequences in this sample as well. The V gene is TRBV5-1, the J gene TRBJ2-7, with a tentative D call TRBD2 (6 bases). V lost 4 bases, J lost 1 base, and 9 bases lay in between. The germline CDR1 and CDR2 sequences are SGHRS and YFSETQ. The CDR3 consists of 13 residues. The CDR3 protein is CASSARDSYEQYF. CDR3 nucleotide sequence: TGCGCCAGCAGCGCGCGGGATTCCTACGAGCAGTACTTC.

This clone was counted only a few times. This chain connects TRBV29-1 to TRBJ1-1, with unresolved D. Trimming stripped 6 bases from V and 1 base from J, with 6 bases between. Germline CDR1 SQVTM, CDR2 ANQGSEA. The CDR3 contains 11 residues. The CDR3: CSVARNTEAFF. For the CDR3, the DNA is TGCAGCGTCGCCAGGAACACTGAAGCTTTCTTT.

This clone turned up a few times. J is TRBJ2-2 and V is TRBV19; 10 nucleotides match TRBD2. Germline trimming cut 6 bases from V and 1 base from J; bases unmatched to any gene: 11. This CDR3 region has 18 residues. CDR1 and CDR2 (germline): LNHDA, SQIVND (reference sequence). CDR3 sequence: CASRVSGTSVLNTGELFF. CDR3 nucleotides: TGTGCCAGTAGGGTTTCAGGGACTAGCGTATTGAACACCGGGGAGCTGTTTTTT.

This clone turned up a few times. This chain's CDR3 is CASSPSREVNTEAFF. In nucleotides, the CDR3 is TGCGCCAGCAGCCCCTCCCGGGAGGTGAACACTGAAGCTTTCTTT. V and J are TRBV4-1 and TRBJ1-1; D not certain. In germline, CDR1 is MGHRA, CDR2 YSYEKL. The CDR3 spans 15 residues. Trimming left V 4 bases short and J 0 bases short, with 12 bases between.

This chain joins TRBV19 and TRBJ2-1, with D tentatively TRBD1 (5 bases). The V gene's germline CDR1 is LNHDA and CDR2 SQIVND (reference sequence). CDR3 length: 17 amino acids. With 3 bases removed from V and 0 bases from J, the gap between germline ends came to 15 bases. This CDR3 reads CASSILRAASSYNEQFF. CDR3 sequence (DNA): TGTGCCAGTAGTATCCTCAGGGCAGCAAGCTCCTACAATGAGCAGTTCTTC.

V usage is TRBV5-1 and J usage is TRBJ1-4; D remains unclear. CDR1 is SGHRS, CDR2 YFSETQ, per germline. The CDR3 runs to 13 residues. Trimming pared 6 bases from V and 3 bases from J, leaving 9 bases between. CDR3 loop: CASKPIANEKLFF. The CDR3 nucleotides are TGCGCCAGCAAACCGATAGCTAATGAAAAACTGTTTTTT. The full variable domain, rest sourced from reference TRBV5-1 and TRBJ1-4, is KAGVTQTPRYLIKTRGQQVTLSCSPISGHRSVSWYQQTPGQGLQFLFEYFSETQRNKGNFPGRFSGRQFSNSRSEMNVSTLELGDSALYLCASKPIANEKLFFGSGTQLSVL.

The chain combines TRBV29-1 with TRBJ2-3; weak D call: TRBD1 (6 bases). This CDR3 comprises 17 residues. V was trimmed by 6 bases and J by 2 bases, leaving 24 bases between them. In germline, CDR1 is SQVTM, CDR2 ANQGSEA. The CDR3 loop is CSVSTPGDALDTDTQYF. The CDR3 nucleotides read TGCAGCGTCTCCACCCCAGGGGACGCTCTCGACACAGATACGCAGTATTTT.

The rearrangement links TRBV11-2 to TRBJ2-2, with a tentative D call TRBD1 (6 bases). Trimming pared 5 bases from V and 1 base from J, leaving 8 bases between. The CDR3 has 14 residues. Per the germline V gene, CDR1 is SGHAT and CDR2 is FQNNGV. The CDR3 loop is CASSRGGNTGELFF. The CDR3 DNA sequence: TGTGCCAGCAGCCGAGGGGGGAACACCGGGGAGCTGTTTTTT.

The V gene is TRBV6-1, the J gene TRBJ2-3, with D maybe TRBD2 (7 bases). V was shortened by 7 bases and J by 1 base, with 12 bases between the two germline ends. Germline loops: CDR1 MNHNS, CDR2 SASEGT. The length of the CDR3 is 14 residues. The CDR3 protein is CASTWGGRTDTQYF. The DNA of the CDR3 is TGTGCCAGCACTTGGGGGGGCCGCACAGATACGCAGTATTTT.

This clone was found a few times. This sequence joins TRBV2 and TRBJ1-3, with a possible D match to TRBD1 (6 bases). The CDR3 has 16 amino acids. CDR1 and CDR2 (germline): SNHLY, FYNNEI. V shed 4 bases and J shed 2 bases, with 15 bases lying between them. The CDR3, as DNA: TGTGCCAGCAGTGTTGAGCGGGGGGCCCCTGGAAACACCATATATTTT. This encodes CASSVERGAPGNTIYF.

Worth noting for this clone: At one end, the junction sequence differs from germline, possibly due to a read error. CDR3: CASLLGRGSTEALF. As DNA, the CDR3 is TGTGCCAGCCTCCTGGGCAGGGGGAGTACTGAAGCTCTCTTT. The chain is built from TRBV2 and TRBJ1-1; TRBD1 matches 7 bases. Germline V gene sequence: CDR1 SNHLY, CDR2 FYNNEI. This CDR3 is built from 14 residues.

The chain recombines TRBV7-6 with TRBJ1-4, with 9 nucleotides matching TRBD1. Germline CDR1 and CDR2: SGHVS and FNYEAQ. Trimming took 0 bases from V and 8 from J; bases not matched to a gene: 10. The CDR3 runs 17 residues. The CDR3 DNA follows: TGTGCCAGCAGCTTAGCCAGGTCAGGACAGGGGAGAGAAAAACTGTTTTTT. It is translated as CASSLARSGQGREKLFF.

Here the CDR3 DNA reads TGTGCCAGCAGCTTAGAAGGCGGGGGAGAGACCCAGTACTTC. Translating gives CASSLEGGGETQYF. V is TRBV13 and J is TRBJ2-5; TRBD2 matches 7 bases. The CDR3 runs 14 residues. Germline V lookup: CDR1 PRHDT, CDR2 FYEKMQ (reference sequence). The ends lost 1 base at V and 4 bases at J; junction bases unmatched: 3.

Concerning this clone: The junction shows a germline mismatch at one end, possibly a read error. This chain links TRBV4-1 with TRBJ1-5; 8 nucleotides align to TRBD1. CDR1 and CDR2 from the germline V gene are MGHRA and YSYEKL. The CDR3 covers 16 residues. The CDR3: CASSLGSGQANEPQHF. In DNA form, the CDR3 reads TGCGCCAGCAGCCTGGGGTCGGGACAGGCCAATGAGCCCCAGCATTTT.

The chain couples TRBV5-6 to TRBJ2-7; perhaps TRBD2 as D (6 bases). Trimming took off 4 bases at V and 5 bases at J, with 25 bases between the two ends. Germline-derived CDR1 and CDR2 are SGHDT and YYEEEE. CDR3 length: 17 residues. The CDR3 DNA reads TGTGCCAGCAGCGGGGGACTTTTCACCCCTTACACCCACGAGCAGTACTTC. This translates into CASSGGLFTPYTHEQYF.

The rearrangement joins TRBV6-4 to TRBJ2-3, with a tentative D call TRBD2 (6 bases). This CDR3 region has 14 residues. The V end lost 5 bases, the J end lost 4 bases, and 13 bases lay between the germline ends. CDR1 is MRHNA, CDR2 SNTAGT, per germline. CDR3 DNA: TGTGCCAGCAGTCGGCAGGGCGGGGCAGATACGCAGTATTTT. Its protein product is CASSRQGGADTQYF.

This clone was detected a few times. The V and J genes are TRBV7-2 and TRBJ2-3; 9 bases map to TRBD2. From germline, CDR1 is SGHTA and CDR2 FQGNSA. Trimming removed 4 bases from V and 0 bases from J; junction bases left unmatched: 8. This CDR3 has 17 residues. CDR3 nucleotide sequence: TGTGCCAGCAGCTCCTTTCCTAGCGGGGCTAGCACAGATACGCAGTATTTT. Its translation is CASSSFPSGASTDTQYF.

Points on this clone: Given the absence of the conserved phenylalanine or tryptophan at the CDR3 end, a read error is likely. The V call is TRBV7-8, the J call TRBJ1-2, with a weak D call TRBD1 (5 bases). The CDR3 has 15 amino acids. V lost 1 base, J lost 4 bases, and 13 bases lay in between. Per the germline V gene, CDR1 is SGHVS and CDR2 is FQNEAQ. The CDR3 sequence: CASSLVGGVGYGYTL. CDR3 in DNA: TGTGCCAGCAGCTTAGTGGGGGGAGTGGGCTATGGCTACACCCTC.

The chain uses TRBV6-1 and TRBJ1-1; D gene unclear. CDR3 length equals 12 residues. Germline values: CDR1 MNHNS, CDR2 SASEGT. Trimming took off 2 bases at V and 9 bases at J, with 10 bases between the two ends. The CDR3 here is CASSEMGQKAFF. In DNA form, the CDR3 reads TGTGCCAGCAGTGAAATGGGCCAGAAAGCTTTCTTT.